Below are 10 T cell receptor beta chains sequenced from a single sample in a study of cytomegalovirus exposure and HLA in healthy donors. The PCR made use of 60 Vbeta and 13 Jbeta primers. TCRdb keeps only in-frame clones here, not all; method: immunoSEQ multiplex PCR. In the table there are around 53,000 clones, roughly four fifths of which are singletons. The sequenced material came from PBMCs. The receptors come from a man aged 25-45 years in good health and CMV-seronegative.

This chain links TRBV4-3 with TRBJ2-7, with a tentative D call TRBD2 (5 bases). The CDR3 is made up of 14 amino acids. Looked up from germline, CDR1 is LGHNA and CDR2 is YSLEER. Trimming shortened V by 1 base and J by 6 bases, and 13 bases separated the two germline ends. The CDR3 region has the DNA TGCGCCAGCAGCCAAGGCCTAGCCCCGATCGAGCAGTACTTC. Translation gives CASSQGLAPIEQYF.

The gene calls are TRBV19 and TRBJ2-3, with 11 bases fitting TRBD2. From germline, CDR1 is LNHDA and CDR2 SQIVND (reference sequence). The length of the CDR3 is 17 residues. Trimming cost V 8 bases and J 0 bases; bases outside gene matches: 10. The CDR3 coding sequence is TGTGCCAGTCGCACTAGCGGGAGATATACTAGCACAGATACGCAGTATTTT. Its translation: CASRTSGRYTSTDTQYF.

J is TRBJ1-1 and V is TRBV5-1; TRBD1 is a possible D gene (5 bases). From germline, CDR1 is SGHRS and CDR2 YFSETQ. V was shortened by 1 base and J by 2 bases, with 12 bases between the two germline ends. The CDR3 extends over 15 amino acids. CDR3 DNA sequence: TGCGCCAGCAGCTTGTTTGGGGGGTTTAACACTGAAGCTTTCTTT. Translation gives CASSLFGGFNTEAFF.

The chain is built from TRBV19 and TRBJ2-1; 9 nucleotides align to TRBD2. Germline V CDR1 and CDR2: LNHDA, SQIVND (reference sequence). V dropped 4 bases and J dropped 8; count of bases not matched to a gene: 6. The CDR3 is 14 residues long. The CDR3 reads CASSTREGGDEQFF. The CDR3 DNA reads as TGTGCCAGTAGTACGCGGGAGGGCGGTGATGAGCAGTTCTTC.

This clone was seen a handful of times. J is TRBJ1-2 and V is TRBV11-3; no clear D. The ends were cut back, 3 bases at V and 3 bases at J, with 8 bases in the middle. Germline V gene lookup returns CDR1 SGHNT and CDR2 YENEEA. The CDR3 loop spans 13 amino acids. CDR3 loop: CASSFYGDYGYTF. CDR3 in DNA: TGTGCCAGCAGCTTTTACGGGGACTATGGCTACACCTTC.

The V gene is TRBV5-4, the J gene TRBJ2-7, with 10 bases aligning to TRBD1. With 4 bases clipped from V and 5 bases from J, the junction kept 9 bases outside the gene matches. The CDR3 loop spans 15 amino acids. Germline V gives CDR1 SGHNT, CDR2 YYREEE (reference sequence). CDR3 sequence reads: CASSQTGTGVNEQYF. As DNA, the CDR3 is TGTGCCAGCAGCCAGACCGGGACAGGGGTCAACGAGCAGTACTTC.

The chain combines TRBV19 with TRBJ1-1; no clear D gene. V lost 3 bases, J lost 5 bases, and 7 bases lay in between. Germline-derived CDR1 and CDR2 are LNHDA and SQIVND (reference sequence). This CDR3 is 12 amino acids long. CDR3 in DNA: TGTGCCAGTAGTATGAGGGCGACTGAAGCTTTCTTT. This gives the protein CASSMRATEAFF.

This chain joins TRBV18 and TRBJ2-2; 7 bases map to TRBD1. The CDR3 contains 13 residues. Trimming removed 4 bases from V and 7 bases from J; junction bases left unmatched: 3. Per germline, CDR1 KGHSH and CDR2 LQKENI. CDR3 sequence: CASSQQGFGELFF. CDR3 in DNA: TGTGCCAGCTCACAACAGGGGTTCGGGGAGCTGTTTTTT.

On this clone: One end of the junction varies from germline; a read error may be responsible. J is TRBJ1-1 and V is TRBV7-7; D remains unclear. The germline CDR1 and CDR2 sequences are SSHAT and FNYEAQ (reference sequence). The CDR3 is 16 amino acids. The CDR3 spells CASSSHWGDMNTEAFF. The CDR3 nucleotides are TGTGCTAGCAGCTCACATTGGGGAGACATGAACACTGAAGCTTTCTTT.

The V and J genes are TRBV5-8 and TRBJ2-7, with 7 bases aligning to TRBD1. The germline V gene has CDR1 SGHTS and CDR2 YDEGEE. The CDR3 has 16 residues. V dropped 4 bases and J dropped 4; count of bases not matched to a gene: 14. The CDR3 DNA reads as TGTGCCAGCAGCATTTACGCCGGGACAGCTTTATACGAGCAGTACTTC. Its translation is CASSIYAGTALYEQYF.